What follows is one T cell receptor (beta chain) and its context. Repertoires were generated with immunoSEQ multiplex PCR, while TCRdb's copy carries only in-frame clones and drops some. Counted here are around 99,000 clones, 84% occurring once; the ten biggest clones make up approximately 7.9%. This entry comes from a study of blood T cell repertoires in COVID-19. The CDR3 has 16 residues. V lost 0 bases, J lost 2 bases, and 6 bases stayed unmatched. The germline CDR1 and CDR2 sequences are SGHRS and YFSETQ. Sequenced sample: peripheral blood. The chain is built from TRBV5-1 and TRBJ2-5, with TRBD2 identical over 8 bases. This TCR came from a woman aged 80 or over with active or convalescent COVID-19. This chain's CDR3 is CASSLAGGKGQETQYF. DNA of the CDR3: TGCGCCAGCAGCTTGGCGGGAGGGAAAGGGCAAGAGACCCAGTACTTC.